This is a list of T cell receptor beta chains from one sample in a study of cytomegalovirus exposure and HLA in healthy donors. This table comes from immunoSEQ multiplex PCR, and its TCRdb copy is limited to in-frame clones, with some not included. The sample yields roughly 150,000 clones, about 88% seen once. The sequencing sample was made of PBMCs. These receptors were obtained from a man aged 25 to 45 in good health and CMV-seropositive. Both conserved end residues are part of each CDR3. The D gene is left open where the match is weak. Size values are once, few and many counts, or a class for expanded clones, and some rows have none.

V gene,CDR3 length,D gene,clone size,J gene,CDR3 protein,CDR3 DNA
TRBV2,13,TRBD1,.,TRBJ2-7,CASKDRGIYEQYF,TGTGCCAGCAAGGACAGGGGGATCTACGAGCAGTACTTC
TRBV7-6,16,TRBD2,once,TRBJ2-5,CASSSSGTPGRETQYF,TGTGCCAGCAGCTCGAGCGGGACCCCGGGGAGGGAGACCCAGTACTTC
TRBV10-3,13,.,.,TRBJ2-2,CAIKPGNTGELFF,TGTGCCATCAAGCCCGGGAACACCGGGGAGCTGTTTTTT
TRBV11-2,12,.,.,TRBJ1-2,CASSSDAVGYTF,TGTGCCAGCAGCTCCGATGCGGTCGGCTACACCTTC
TRBV7-3,20,.,.,TRBJ2-6,CASSILLVEEQLSGANVLTF,TGTGCCAGCAGCATCTTACTAGTAGAAGAACAACTCTCTGGGGCCAACGTCCTGACTTTC
TRBV7-9,13,.,once,TRBJ1-1,CASSSPQDTEAFF,TGTGCCAGCAGCTCCCCACAGGACACTGAAGCTTTCTTT
TRBV7-2,18,TRBD1,.,TRBJ2-4,CASSLAGQGALSKNIQYF,TGTGCCAGCAGCTTAGCGGGACAGGGGGCGTTGTCCAAAAACATTCAGTACTTC
TRBV4-3,19,TRBD2,once,TRBJ2-2,CASSLELAGGRTNTGELFF,TGCGCCAGCAGCCTCGAATTGGCTGGCGGGAGGACGAACACCGGGGAGCTGTTTTTT
TRBV7-2,16,.,.,TRBJ2-1,CASSLAPTSRYNEQFF,TGTGCCAGCAGCTTAGCGCCCACTAGCCGATACAATGAGCAGTTCTTC
TRBV18,14,TRBD1,.,TRBJ2-5,CASSPGTGQETQYF,TGTGCCAGCTCACCTGGGACAGGGCAAGAGACCCAGTACTTC
TRBV7-9,12,TRBD1,.,TRBJ1-2,CSSSSEGAGYTF,TGTTCCAGCAGCTCCGAGGGGGCCGGCTACACCTTC
TRBV20-1,11,.,.,TRBJ2-5,CSARDRETQYF,TGCAGTGCTAGAGATCGGGAGACCCAGTACTTC
TRBV19,12,TRBD1,.,TRBJ2-1,CATSQGAYEQFF,TGTGCCACCTCCCAGGGGGCATATGAGCAGTTCTTC
TRBV6-5,16,.,once,TRBJ1-1,CASSYGGWVMNTEAFF,TGTGCCAGCAGTTACGGCGGCTGGGTTATGAACACTGAAGCTTTCTTT
TRBV6-5,15,TRBD1,few,TRBJ1-1,CASSYSRQGNTEAFF,TGTGCCAGCAGTTACTCGAGACAGGGGAACACTGAAGCTTTCTTT
TRBV29-1,13,TRBD2,.,TRBJ2-3,CSVVTSGADTQYF,TGCAGCGTTGTGACTAGCGGGGCAGATACGCAGTATTTT
TRBV27,14,.,.,TRBJ2-2,CASSFRANTGELFF,TGTGCCAGCAGTTTTCGTGCGAACACCGGGGAGCTGTTTTTT
TRBV6-1,15,.,.,TRBJ1-5,CASSIRPDNNQPQHF,TGTGCCAGCAGTATTCGACCGGACAACAATCAGCCCCAGCATTTT
TRBV13,12,TRBD1,.,TRBJ1-2,CASSPGQGGYTF,TGTGCCAGCAGCCCTGGACAGGGTGGCTACACCTTC
TRBV28,12,.,.,TRBJ1-1,CASSFARYEAFF,TGTGCCAGCAGTTTCGCCCGGTACGAAGCTTTCTTT
TRBV7-6,17,.,.,TRBJ2-1,CASSLVHTGGRINEQFF,TGTGCCAGCAGCTTAGTGCATACCGGCGGGCGTATCAATGAGCAGTTCTTC
TRBV6-1,12,.,.,TRBJ2-3,CASSFNTDTQYF,TGTGCCAGCTCTTTTAACACAGATACGCAGTATTTT
TRBV2,16,TRBD2,.,TRBJ2-4,CASSEGLAGAKNIQYF,TGTGCCAGCAGTGAGGGACTAGCGGGAGCCAAAAACATTCAGTACTTC
TRBV7-9,14,.,.,TRBJ1-1,CASSLRGFESEAFF,TGTGCCAGCAGCCTGCGAGGGTTCGAATCAGAAGCTTTCTTT
TRBV6-5,15,.,.,TRBJ1-2,CASSYSAGMNYGYTF,TGTGCCAGCAGTTACTCGGCAGGAATGAACTATGGCTACACCTTC
TRBV2,15,.,.,TRBJ2-7,CASSEGLALDYEQYF,TGTGCCAGCAGTGAAGGTCTAGCCTTGGACTACGAGCAGTACTTC
TRBV6-1,12,.,.,TRBJ2-2,CASSRNTGELFF,TGTGCCAGCAGTCGGAACACCGGGGAGCTGTTTTTT
TRBV27,17,.,.,TRBJ1-1,CASSLTGRGDMNTEAFF,TGTGCCAGCAGTTTAACGGGGAGAGGGGACATGAACACTGAAGCTTTCTTT
TRBV29-1,14,TRBD2,.,TRBJ2-1,CSALGVGREDEQFF,TGCAGCGCCCTGGGGGTGGGGCGGGAGGATGAGCAGTTCTTC
TRBV9,15,TRBD2,.,TRBJ2-2,CASRSGSLNTGELFF,TGTGCCAGCAGGAGCGGGAGTTTGAACACCGGGGAGCTGTTTTTT
TRBV6-1,14,TRBD1,once,TRBJ1-3,CASRRQGPGNTIYF,TGTGCCAGCAGGAGACAGGGACCTGGAAACACCATATATTTT
TRBV7-8,14,TRBD1,.,TRBJ1-2,CASSWDRGGYGYTF,TGTGCCAGCAGCTGGGACAGGGGGGGCTATGGCTACACCTTC
TRBV11-3,17,TRBD2,.,TRBJ2-5,CASSLGTTSGRAETQYF,TGTGCCAGCAGCTTAGGGACAACTAGCGGGAGGGCAGAGACCCAGTACTTC
TRBV27,14,TRBD1,.,TRBJ2-2,CASRVQGAAGELFF,TGTGCCAGCAGGGTGCAGGGGGCCGCCGGGGAGCTGTTTTTT
TRBV5-6,18,TRBD2,.,TRBJ2-7,CASSWLRTSGSEDYEQYF,TGTGCCAGCAGCTGGTTACGGACTAGCGGGAGCGAAGACTACGAGCAGTACTTC
TRBV9,13,.,.,TRBJ2-3,CASSSILTDTQYF,TGTGCCAGCAGCTCCATACTCACAGATACGCAGTATTTT
TRBV30,13,.,few,TRBJ1-1,CAWSVHVNTEAFF,TGTGCCTGGAGTGTACACGTGAACACTGAAGCTTTCTTT
TRBV27,14,.,.,TRBJ2-2,CASSRTLNTGELFF,TGTGCCAGCAGTAGGACACTGAACACCGGGGAGCTGTTTTTT
TRBV4-3,13,.,few,TRBJ2-3,CASSQDQGDTQYF,TGCGCCAGCAGCCAAGATCAGGGGGATACGCAGTATTTT
TRBV27,15,.,.,TRBJ1-1,CASSPRRVTNTEAFF,TGTGCCAGCAGTCCCCGTCGGGTGACTAACACTGAAGCTTTCTTT
TRBV2,12,.,.,TRBJ2-3,CASSFSGEAQYF,TGTGCCAGCAGCTTTAGCGGCGAGGCGCAGTATTTT
TRBV28,15,TRBD1,.,TRBJ2-2,CASSLFGQGTGELFF,TGTGCCAGCAGTTTATTCGGACAGGGCACCGGGGAGCTGTTTTTT